The 7 T cell receptor beta chains listed next were all sequenced from one sample in a study of cytomegalovirus exposure and HLA in healthy donors. Profiled with immunoSEQ multiplex PCR; TCRdb holds only in-frame clones, not every one. The data contain some 350,000 clones, 75% to 90% of them singletons. Sequencing used PBMCs. The receptors were sampled from a woman aged 25 to 39 in good health and CMV-seropositive.

This chain links TRBV29-1 with TRBJ2-2; either TRBD1 or TRBD2 may fit D (5 bases each). The CDR3 is 14 amino acids. In germline, CDR1 is SQVTM, CDR2 ANQGSEA. V shed 0 bases and J shed 0 bases, with 5 bases lying between them. The CDR3 DNA follows: TGCAGCGTTGAAGAGGGGGCGAACACCGGGGAGCTGTTTTTT. Its translation is CSVEEGANTGELFF.

A few counts support this clone. V usage is TRBV11-2 and J usage is TRBJ1-3; 9 bases line up with TRBD1. Germline CDR1 SGHAT, CDR2 FQNNGV. V trimming: 5 bases; J trimming: 4 bases; junction bases outside the gene matches: 9. The CDR3 consists of 16 residues. CDR3 coding DNA: TGTGCCAGCAGCCCCGGACAGGGGTCGGGGGGAAACACCATATATTTT. It encodes CASSPGQGSGGNTIYF.

With respect to this clone: Other DNA sequences within the sample encode an identical CDR3. V gene TRBV29-1 combines with J gene TRBJ2-7, with D unresolved. CDR3 length: 11 amino acids. The V end was cut by 4 bases, the J end by 3 bases, with 7 bases between. Germline V gene lookup returns CDR1 SQVTM and CDR2 ANQGSEA. In nucleotides, the CDR3 is TGCAGCGTTGCTAGAGACTACGAGCAGTACTTC. Amino acid sequence: CSVARDYEQYF.

The chain employs TRBV5-1 and TRBJ1-4; tentative D call: TRBD1 (5 bases). Germline CDR1 reads SGHRS; CDR2 reads YFSETQ. The CDR3 has 15 residues. V shed 4 bases and J shed 5 bases, with 15 bases lying between them. CDR3 protein: CASSAQGRVNEKLFF. CDR3 nucleotides: TGCGCCAGCAGCGCTCAGGGTAGGGTAAATGAAAAACTGTTTTTT.

This rearrangement joins TRBV5-6 to TRBJ2-1; D unresolved. Trimming pared 3 bases from V and 7 bases from J, leaving 8 bases between. Germline assignment: CDR1 SGHDT and CDR2 YYEEEE. This CDR3 contains 12 residues. The CDR3 sequence is CASSSVGNEQFF. CDR3 coding DNA: TGTGCCAGCAGCTCGGTGGGTAATGAGCAGTTCTTC. The entire variable domain, with the rest obtained from reference TRBV5-6 and TRBJ2-1, is as follows: DAGVTQSPTHLIKTRGQQVTLRCSPKSGHDTVSWYQQALGQGPQFIFQYYEEEERQRGNFPDRFSGHQFPNYSSELNVNALLLGDSALYLCASSSVGNEQFFGPGTRLTVL.

This clone was seen a few times. The chain employs TRBV6-5 and TRBJ1-6; D gene ambiguous. The V end was cut by 7 bases, the J end by 12 bases, with 19 bases between. The CDR3 is made up of 14 amino acids. Germline CDR1 is MNHEY and CDR2 is SVGAGI. CDR3 nucleotide sequence: TGTGCCAGCAAGATAACGGACGCTTCTATACCCCTCCACTTT. Translating gives CASKITDASIPLHF.

The chain has TRBV2 and TRBJ1-2; D might be TRBD1 (5 bases). V gave up 5 bases and J gave up 5 bases, with 9 bases separating them. This CDR3 comprises 12 residues. Per germline, CDR1 SNHLY and CDR2 FYNNEI. The CDR3 is CASSSRVYGYTF. CDR3 in DNA: TGTGCCAGCAGTTCCAGGGTATATGGCTACACCTTC.